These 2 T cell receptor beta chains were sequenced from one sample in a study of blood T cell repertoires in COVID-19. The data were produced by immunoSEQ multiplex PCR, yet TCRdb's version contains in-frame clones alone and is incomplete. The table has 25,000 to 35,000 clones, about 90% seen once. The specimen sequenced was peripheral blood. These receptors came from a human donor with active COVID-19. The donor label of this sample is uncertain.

CDR3 coding DNA: TGTGCTAGTGGTTTGGAGACTACGGCCAATGAGCAGTTCTTC. The encoded protein is CASGLETTANEQFF. The chain couples TRBV12-5 to TRBJ2-1; perhaps TRBD2 as D (5 bases). The V end was cut by 1 base, the J end by 6 bases, with 10 bases between. Germline V gives CDR1 LGHNT, CDR2 FRNRAP. The length of the CDR3 is 14 residues.

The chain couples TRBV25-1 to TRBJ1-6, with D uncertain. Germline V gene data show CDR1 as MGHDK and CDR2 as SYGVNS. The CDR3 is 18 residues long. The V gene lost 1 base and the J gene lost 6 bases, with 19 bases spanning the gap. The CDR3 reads CASSELSSGVVGNSPLHF. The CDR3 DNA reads TGTGCCAGCAGTGAATTGAGCAGCGGGGTAGTGGGTAATTCACCCCTCCACTTT.